This T cell receptor (beta chain) comes out of a study of untreated major depressive disorder. Major depressive disorder by DSM-IV, Hamilton depression score of at least 18. Excluded: major illness, comorbidity, regular medication, drug use, over 100 g alcohol weekly. Each donor gave about 27 ml of EDTA blood. Thawed PBMCs underwent magnetic negative selection for CD4+ T cells. Method: immunoSEQ multiplex PCR; TCRdb's copy keeps in-frame clones and lacks some. This table holds about 13,000 clones, around 90% found once. This sequence originates from a man aged 25 to 40 with major depressive disorder. The sample taken for sequencing was CD4+ T cells from PBMCs.

The CDR3 is CASSYSSGMYGYTF. The CDR3 region has the DNA TGTGCCAGCAGTTACTCGTCAGGCATGTATGGCTACACCTTC. The V and J genes are TRBV6-6 and TRBJ1-2; D gene unclear. Trimming cost V 0 bases and J 5 bases, with 10 bases left between them. This CDR3 spans 14 amino acids. The germline V gene encodes CDR1 MNHNY and CDR2 SVGAGI (reference sequence).